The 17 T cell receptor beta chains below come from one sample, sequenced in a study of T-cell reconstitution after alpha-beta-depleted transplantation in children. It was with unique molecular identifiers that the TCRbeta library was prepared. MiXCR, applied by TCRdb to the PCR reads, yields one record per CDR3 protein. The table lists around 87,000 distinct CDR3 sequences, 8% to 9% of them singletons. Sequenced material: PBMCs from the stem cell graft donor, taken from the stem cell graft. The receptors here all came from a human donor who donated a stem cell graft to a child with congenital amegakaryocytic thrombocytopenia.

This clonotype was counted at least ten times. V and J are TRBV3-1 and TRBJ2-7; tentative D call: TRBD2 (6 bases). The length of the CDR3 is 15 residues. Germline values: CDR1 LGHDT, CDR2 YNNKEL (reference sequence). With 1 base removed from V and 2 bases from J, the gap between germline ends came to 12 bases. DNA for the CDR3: TGTGCCAGCAGCCAAGGAGTAGGAGGGCCCTACGAGCAGTACTTC. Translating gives CASSQGVGGPYEQYF.

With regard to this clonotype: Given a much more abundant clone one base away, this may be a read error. CDR3 protein: CASSHAGKLEAFF. The CDR3 DNA follows: TGTGCCAGCAGCCATGCGGGGAAACTTGAAGCTTTCTTT. This chain connects TRBV3-1 to TRBJ1-1; unclear D gene. V was cut by 3 bases and J by 7 bases, with 12 bases left in between. CDR1 LGHDT and CDR2 YNNKEL come from the germline V gene (reference sequence). This CDR3 has 13 residues.

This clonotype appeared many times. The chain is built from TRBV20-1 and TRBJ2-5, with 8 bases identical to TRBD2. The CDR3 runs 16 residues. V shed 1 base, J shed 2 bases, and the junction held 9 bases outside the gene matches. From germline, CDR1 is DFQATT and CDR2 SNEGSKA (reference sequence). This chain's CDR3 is CSARAPGRAVQETQYF. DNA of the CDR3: TGCAGTGCTAGAGCGCCCGGGAGGGCCGTGCAAGAGACCCAGTACTTC.

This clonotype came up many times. In nucleotides, the CDR3 is TGCAGTGCTAGAGATATTTCTGGCGGGGAGAACACCGGGGAGCTGTTTTTT. This translates into CSARDISGGENTGELFF. The chain employs TRBV20-1 and TRBJ2-2; TRBD2 might be the D (6 bases). V dropped 0 bases and J dropped 1 base, with 15 bases sitting between them. The CDR3 extends over 17 amino acids. Germline CDR1 reads DFQATT; CDR2 reads SNEGSKA (reference sequence).

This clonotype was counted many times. The CDR3 DNA is TGTGCCAGCAGCCCCATTTACACCGGGACTAGCGGCACAGATACGCAGTATTTT. It specifies CASSPIYTGTSGTDTQYF. The rearrangement joins TRBV3-1 to TRBJ2-3; 10 bases are a match to TRBD2. V lost 4 bases to trimming and J lost 1 base; unmatched junction nucleotides: 11. In germline, CDR1 is LGHDT, CDR2 YNNKEL (reference sequence). This CDR3 contains 18 residues.

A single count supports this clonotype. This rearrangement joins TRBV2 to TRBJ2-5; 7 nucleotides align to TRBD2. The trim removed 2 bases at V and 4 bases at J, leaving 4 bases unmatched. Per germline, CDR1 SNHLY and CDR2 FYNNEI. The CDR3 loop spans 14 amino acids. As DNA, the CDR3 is TGTGCCAGCAGTGAACGACTAGCTGGAGAGACCCAGTACTTC. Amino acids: CASSERLAGETQYF.

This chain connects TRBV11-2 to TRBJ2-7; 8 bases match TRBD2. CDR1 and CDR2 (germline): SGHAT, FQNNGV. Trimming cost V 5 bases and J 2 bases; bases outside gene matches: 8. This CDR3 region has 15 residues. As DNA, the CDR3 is TGTGCCAGCAGCGCAGAGGCGGGGGGCACCTACGAGCAGTACTTC. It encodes CASSAEAGGTYEQYF.

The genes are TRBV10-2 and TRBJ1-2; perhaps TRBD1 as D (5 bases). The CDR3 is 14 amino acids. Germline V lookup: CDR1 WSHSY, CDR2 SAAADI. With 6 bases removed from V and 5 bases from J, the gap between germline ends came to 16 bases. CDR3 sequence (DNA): TGCGCCAGCAGAGACCTAGGGGACCAGTATGGCTACACCTTC. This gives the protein CASRDLGDQYGYTF.

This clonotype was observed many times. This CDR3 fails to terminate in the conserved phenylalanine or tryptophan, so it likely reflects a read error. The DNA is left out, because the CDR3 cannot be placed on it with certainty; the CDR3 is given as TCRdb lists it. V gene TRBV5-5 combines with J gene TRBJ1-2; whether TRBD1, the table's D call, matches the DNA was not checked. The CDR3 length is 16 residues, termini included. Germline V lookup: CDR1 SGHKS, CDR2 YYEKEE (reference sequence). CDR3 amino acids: CASSADRVTTSLMSFL.

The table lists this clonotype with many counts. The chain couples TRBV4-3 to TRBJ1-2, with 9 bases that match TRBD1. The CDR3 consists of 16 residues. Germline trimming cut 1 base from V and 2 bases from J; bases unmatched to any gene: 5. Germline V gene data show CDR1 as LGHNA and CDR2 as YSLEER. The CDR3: CASSQGWGQGNYGYTF. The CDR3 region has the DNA TGCGCCAGCAGCCAAGGTTGGGGACAGGGCAACTATGGCTACACCTTC.

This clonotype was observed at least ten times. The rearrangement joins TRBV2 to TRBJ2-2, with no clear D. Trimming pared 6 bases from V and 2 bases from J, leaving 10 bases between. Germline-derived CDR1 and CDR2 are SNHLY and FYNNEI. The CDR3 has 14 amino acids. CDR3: CASRGNRNTGELFF. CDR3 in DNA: TGTGCCAGCAGAGGGAACCGCAACACCGGGGAGCTGTTTTTT. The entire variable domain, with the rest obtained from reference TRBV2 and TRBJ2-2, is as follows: EPEVTQTPSHQVTQMGQEVILRCVPISNHLYFYWYRQILGQKVEFLVSFYNNEISEKSEIFDDQFSVERPDGSNFTLKIRSTKLEDSAMYFCASRGNRNTGELFFGEGSRLTVL.

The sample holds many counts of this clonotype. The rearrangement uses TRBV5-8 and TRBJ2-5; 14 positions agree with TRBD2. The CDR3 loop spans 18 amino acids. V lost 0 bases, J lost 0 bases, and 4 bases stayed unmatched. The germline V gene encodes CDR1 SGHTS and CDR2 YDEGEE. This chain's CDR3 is CASSLARLAGGYQETQYF. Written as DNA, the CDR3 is TGTGCCAGCAGCTTGGCCCGACTAGCGGGGGGGTACCAAGAGACCCAGTACTTC.

CDR3 in amino acids: CASENREGYTF. The DNA of the CDR3 is TGTGCCAGCGAGAACAGGGAGGGCTACACCTTC. The chain employs TRBV5-5 and TRBJ1-2, with D tentatively TRBD1 (6 bases). V shed 7 bases and J shed 8 bases, with 12 bases lying between them. CDR3 length: 11 residues. From germline, CDR1 is SGHKS and CDR2 YYEKEE (reference sequence).

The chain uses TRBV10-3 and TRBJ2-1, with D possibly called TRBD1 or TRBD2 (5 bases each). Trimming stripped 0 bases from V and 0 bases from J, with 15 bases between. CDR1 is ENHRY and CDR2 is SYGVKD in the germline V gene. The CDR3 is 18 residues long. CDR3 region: CAISESMVGTSSYNEQFF. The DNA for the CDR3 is TGTGCCATCAGTGAGTCGATGGTCGGGACGAGCTCCTACAATGAGCAGTTCTTC.

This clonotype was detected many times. CDR3: CSARELGQGFGNTIYF. The CDR3 region has the DNA TGCAGTGCTAGAGAGCTGGGACAGGGGTTTGGAAACACCATATATTTT. V gene TRBV20-1 combines with J gene TRBJ1-3; 10 bases are a match to TRBD1. The CDR3 spans 16 residues. V shed 0 bases, J shed 3 bases, and the junction held 5 bases outside the gene matches. CDR1 is DFQATT, CDR2 SNEGSKA, per germline (reference sequence).

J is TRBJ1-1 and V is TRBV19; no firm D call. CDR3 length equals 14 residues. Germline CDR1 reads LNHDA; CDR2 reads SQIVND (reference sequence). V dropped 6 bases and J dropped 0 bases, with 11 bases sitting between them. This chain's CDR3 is CASRPQVVNTEAFF. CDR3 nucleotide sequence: TGTGCCAGTAGGCCCCAGGTGGTGAACACTGAAGCTTTCTTT.

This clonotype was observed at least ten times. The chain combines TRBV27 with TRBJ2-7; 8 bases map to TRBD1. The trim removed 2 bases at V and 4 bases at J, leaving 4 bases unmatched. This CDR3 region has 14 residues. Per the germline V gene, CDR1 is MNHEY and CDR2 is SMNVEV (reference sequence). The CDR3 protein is CASSLQGAGYEQYF. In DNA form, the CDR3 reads TGTGCCAGCAGTTTACAGGGGGCTGGGTACGAGCAGTACTTC.